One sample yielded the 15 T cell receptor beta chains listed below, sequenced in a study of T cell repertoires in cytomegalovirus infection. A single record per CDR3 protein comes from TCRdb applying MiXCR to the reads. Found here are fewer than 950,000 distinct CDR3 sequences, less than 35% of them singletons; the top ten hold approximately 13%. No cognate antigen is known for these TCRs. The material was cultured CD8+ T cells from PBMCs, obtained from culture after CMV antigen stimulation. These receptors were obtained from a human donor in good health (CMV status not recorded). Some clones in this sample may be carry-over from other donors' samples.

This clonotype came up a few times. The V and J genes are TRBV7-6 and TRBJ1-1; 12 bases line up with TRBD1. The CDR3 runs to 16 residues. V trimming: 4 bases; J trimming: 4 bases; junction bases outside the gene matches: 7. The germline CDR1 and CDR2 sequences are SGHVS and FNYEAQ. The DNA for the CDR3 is TGTGCCAGCAGCTCGGGACAGGGGGCGCGTATCACTGAAGCTTTCTTT. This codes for CASSSGQGARITEAFF.

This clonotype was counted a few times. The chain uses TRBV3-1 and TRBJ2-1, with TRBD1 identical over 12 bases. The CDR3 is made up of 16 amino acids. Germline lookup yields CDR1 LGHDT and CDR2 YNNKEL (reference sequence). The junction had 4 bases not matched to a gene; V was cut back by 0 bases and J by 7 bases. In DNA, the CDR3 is TGTGCCAGCAGCCAAGATTTGGGACAGGGGGCGAATGAGCAGTTCTTC. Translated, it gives CASSQDLGQGANEQFF.

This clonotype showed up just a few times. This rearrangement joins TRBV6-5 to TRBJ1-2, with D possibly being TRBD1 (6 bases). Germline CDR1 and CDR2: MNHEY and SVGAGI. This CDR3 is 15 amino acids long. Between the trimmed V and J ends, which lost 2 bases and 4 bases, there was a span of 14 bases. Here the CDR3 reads CASSYQGRQAYGYTF. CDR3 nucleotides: TGTGCCAGCAGTTACCAGGGGCGGCAGGCCTATGGCTACACCTTC.

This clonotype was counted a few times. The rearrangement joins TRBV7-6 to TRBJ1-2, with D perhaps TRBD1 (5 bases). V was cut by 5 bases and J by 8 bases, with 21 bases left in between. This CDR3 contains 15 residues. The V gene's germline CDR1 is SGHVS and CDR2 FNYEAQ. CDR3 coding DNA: TGTGCCAGCAGCCCTTCGGCGGGGGAAAGTCGCGGCTACACCTTC. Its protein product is CASSPSAGESRGYTF.

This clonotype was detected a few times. The CDR3 loop reads CASSEQPLSQETQYF. The CDR3 DNA sequence: TGTGCCAGCAGTGAACAGCCCCTGTCCCAAGAGACCCAGTACTTC. The chain recombines TRBV6-1 with TRBJ2-5, with unresolved D. Germline loops: CDR1 MNHNS, CDR2 SASEGT. The V and J ends lost 2 bases and 1 base respectively, with 11 bases between them. This CDR3 spans 15 amino acids.

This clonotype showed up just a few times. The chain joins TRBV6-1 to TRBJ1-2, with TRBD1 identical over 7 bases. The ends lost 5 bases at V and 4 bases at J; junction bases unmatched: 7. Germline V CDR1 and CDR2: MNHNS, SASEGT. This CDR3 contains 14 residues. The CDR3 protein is CASSSTGVVYGYTF. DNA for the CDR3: TGTGCCAGCAGTTCTACAGGGGTGGTCTATGGCTACACCTTC.

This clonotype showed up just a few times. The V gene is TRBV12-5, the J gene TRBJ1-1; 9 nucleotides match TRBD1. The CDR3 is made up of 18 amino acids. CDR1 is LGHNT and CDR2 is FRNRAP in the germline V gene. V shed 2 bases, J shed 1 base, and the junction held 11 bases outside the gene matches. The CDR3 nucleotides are TGTGCTAGTGGTTTGCTACGGACAGGGGAGTTTGGGAACACTGAAGCTTTCTTT. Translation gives CASGLLRTGEFGNTEAFF.

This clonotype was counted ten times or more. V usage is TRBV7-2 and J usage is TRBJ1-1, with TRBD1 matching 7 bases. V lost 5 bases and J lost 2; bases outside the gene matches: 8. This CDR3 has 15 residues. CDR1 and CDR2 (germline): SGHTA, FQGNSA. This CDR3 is CASSPWDSANTEAFF. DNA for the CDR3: TGTGCCAGCAGCCCATGGGACAGCGCCAACACTGAAGCTTTCTTT.

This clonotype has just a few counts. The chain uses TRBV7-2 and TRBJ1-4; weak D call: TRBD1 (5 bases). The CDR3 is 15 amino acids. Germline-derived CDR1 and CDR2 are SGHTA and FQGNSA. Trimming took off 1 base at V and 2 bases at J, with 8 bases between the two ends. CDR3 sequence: CASSLEYRTNEKLFF. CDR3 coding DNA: TGTGCCAGCAGCTTAGAGTACAGGACTAATGAAAAACTGTTTTTT.

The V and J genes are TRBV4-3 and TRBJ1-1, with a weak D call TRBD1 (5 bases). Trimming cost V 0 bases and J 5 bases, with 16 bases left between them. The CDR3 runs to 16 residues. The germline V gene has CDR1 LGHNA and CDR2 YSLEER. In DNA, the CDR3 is TGCGCCAGCAGCCAAGAGAGCCCGGGGACTGGGACTGAAGCTTTCTTT. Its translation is CASSQESPGTGTEAFF.

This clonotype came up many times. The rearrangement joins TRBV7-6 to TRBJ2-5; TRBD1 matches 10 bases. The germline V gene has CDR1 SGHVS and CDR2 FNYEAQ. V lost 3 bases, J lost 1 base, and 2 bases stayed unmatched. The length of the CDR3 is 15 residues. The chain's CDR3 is CASSLGTGVQETQYF. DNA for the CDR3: TGTGCCAGCAGCTTGGGGACAGGGGTCCAAGAGACCCAGTACTTC.

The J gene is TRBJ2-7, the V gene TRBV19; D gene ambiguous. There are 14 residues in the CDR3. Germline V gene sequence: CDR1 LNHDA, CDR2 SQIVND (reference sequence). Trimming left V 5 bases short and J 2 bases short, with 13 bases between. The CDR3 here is CASSPRSGAYEQYV. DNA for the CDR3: TGTGCCAGTAGTCCCCGCTCAGGAGCCTACGAGCAGTACGTC.

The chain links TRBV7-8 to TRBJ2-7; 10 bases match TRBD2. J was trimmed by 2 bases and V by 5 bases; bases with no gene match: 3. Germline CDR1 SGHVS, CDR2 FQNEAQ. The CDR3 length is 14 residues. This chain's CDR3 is CASSPGLAAYEQYF. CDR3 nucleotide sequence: TGTGCCAGCAGCCCCGGACTAGCGGCCTACGAGCAGTACTTC.

The CDR3, as DNA: TGTGCCAGCAGTGATATGGAGGCCACTGAAGCTTTCTTT. Translated, it gives CASSDMEATEAFF. The chain carries TRBV2 and TRBJ1-1; no reliable D call. The CDR3 is 13 residues long. Deletions cut 3 bases from V and 4 bases from J, with 9 bases between. From germline, CDR1 is SNHLY and CDR2 FYNNEI.

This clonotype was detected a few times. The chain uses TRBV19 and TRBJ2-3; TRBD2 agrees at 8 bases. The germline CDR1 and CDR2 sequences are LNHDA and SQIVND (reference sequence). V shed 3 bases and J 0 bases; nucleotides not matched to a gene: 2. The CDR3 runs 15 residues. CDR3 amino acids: CASSIQRESTDTQYF. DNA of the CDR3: TGTGCCAGTAGTATCCAGCGGGAGAGCACAGATACGCAGTATTTT.